Each of the 14 T cell receptor beta chains below was sequenced from the same sample in a study of blood T cell repertoires in COVID-19 (dated by TCRdb to between 2020 and 2021). Receptor libraries were prepared by the immunoSEQ multiplex PCR assay. Drawn from immuneACCESS, this table holds only the in-frame rearrangements with V and J called that TCRdb kept. Clones are partly lost; checked studies trace under half to an unresolved V gene and leave the rest unexplained. This sample has hundreds of thousands of clones in its table, and over 80% of those were observed once. The ten largest clones capture 1.3% of the sample. The sequencing sample was made of peripheral blood. Source of these receptors: a woman aged 25 to 45 with COVID-19, enrolled during active disease.

This clone was observed a handful of times. The chain combines TRBV9 with TRBJ1-6, with TRBD1 matching 10 bases. The CDR3 sequence is 15 residues long. Germline values: CDR1 SGDLS, CDR2 YYNGEE. Trimming at V came to 3 bases and at J to 5 bases, leaving 2 bases not matched to a gene. The CDR3 is CASSGGQGHNSPLHF. As DNA, the CDR3 is TGTGCCAGCAGCGGGGGACAGGGGCATAATTCACCCCTCCACTTT.

V usage is TRBV7-2 and J usage is TRBJ1-5; D possibly corresponds to TRBD1 (5 bases). Trimming removed 2 bases at V and 1 base at J, with 12 bases between. The CDR3 length is 16 residues. Germline CDR1 and CDR2: SGHTA and FQGNSA. The CDR3 loop reads CASSLMTVRSNQPQHF. In nucleotides, the CDR3 is TGTGCCAGCAGCTTAATGACAGTGAGGAGCAATCAGCCCCAGCATTTT.

This chain uses TRBV7-2 with TRBJ2-7; 8 bases match TRBD1. The CDR3 has 15 residues. The J segment lost 9 bases and the V segment lost 5 bases, leaving 15 bases of the junction unmatched. Per germline, CDR1 SGHTA and CDR2 FQGNSA. The CDR3 DNA reads TGTGCCAGCAGCACCTCCGGGACAGGACTCTGGGGGCAGTACTTC. Translated, it gives CASSTSGTGLWGQYF.

The J gene is TRBJ2-1, the V gene TRBV7-9; D gene uncertain. The CDR3 covers 13 residues. V shed 1 base and J shed 9 bases, with 10 bases lying between them. The germline CDR1 and CDR2 sequences are SEHNR and FQNEAQ (reference sequence). Here the CDR3 reads CASSLGQVGEQFF. CDR3 sequence (DNA): TGTGCCAGCAGCTTAGGGCAGGTGGGTGAGCAGTTCTTC.

V and J are TRBV28 and TRBJ1-5; D unclear. The CDR3 has 18 amino acids. The germline V and J ends were trimmed by 7 bases and 0 bases, with 22 bases remaining between them. CDR1 is MDHEN and CDR2 is SYDVKM in the germline V gene. The CDR3 bases are TGTGCCAGCATCTTTAGTCCCAACGGTGTGCATAGCAATCAGCCCCAGCATTTT. Translating gives CASIFSPNGVHSNQPQHF.

V is TRBV15 and J is TRBJ1-4, with D possibly being TRBD1 (5 bases). V was clipped by 4 bases and J by 8 bases, with 11 bases between them. Germline V gene data show CDR1 as LNHNV and CDR2 as YYDKDF (reference sequence). This CDR3 is built from 13 residues. CDR3 amino acids: CATSTQKGEKLFF. The CDR3, as DNA: TGTGCCACCAGCACCCAGAAGGGGGAAAAACTGTTTTTT.

About this clone: Compared with germline, one end of the junction differs, possibly owing to a read error. The V and J genes are TRBV24-1 and TRBJ2-5, with TRBD2 identical over 15 bases. The length of the CDR3 is 14 residues. CDR1 and CDR2 (germline): KGHDR, SFDVKD. CDR3 DNA sequence: TGTGCCACCAGCTCCGGGACTAGCGGGGGGTCCCACAACTTC. Protein: CATSSGTSGGSHNF.

The rearrangement uses TRBV30 and TRBJ1-6, with a tentative D call TRBD1 (6 bases). The germline CDR1 and CDR2 sequences are GTSNPN and SVGIG (reference sequence). The V gene lost 2 bases and the J gene lost 10 bases, with 12 bases spanning the gap. The CDR3 covers 13 residues. The CDR3 spells CAWSTGLRSPLHF. The CDR3 coding sequence is TGTGCCTGGAGTACAGGGCTCCGGTCACCCCTCCACTTT.

This clone appeared once. The chain recombines TRBV10-2 with TRBJ2-3, with 9 positions matching TRBD2. The CDR3 runs to 17 residues. The junction had 5 bases not matched to a gene; V was cut back by 0 bases and J by 1 base. Germline CDR1 and CDR2: WSHSY and SAAADI. CDR3 protein: CASSESLAGVGTDTQYF. The CDR3 DNA reads TGCGCCAGCAGTGAGTCGTTAGCGGGAGTAGGCACAGATACGCAGTATTTT.

This sequence joins TRBV4-3 and TRBJ2-2; 8 nucleotides agree with TRBD1. The CDR3 has 20 amino acids. CDR1 and CDR2 from the germline V gene are LGHNA and YSLEER. V was clipped by 3 bases and J by 3 bases; unmatched bases: 18. Written as DNA, the CDR3 is TGCGCCAGCAGCCACGACCGGGACAGGTTCCGGGAGACGGACACCGGGGAGCTGTTTTTT. Protein: CASSHDRDRFRETDTGELFF.

The gene calls are TRBV28 and TRBJ2-1; D perhaps matches TRBD1 (7 bases). With 2 bases removed from V and 8 bases from J, the gap between germline ends came to 34 bases. CDR1 is MDHEN and CDR2 is SYDVKM in the germline V gene. The CDR3 has 21 amino acids. Here the CDR3 DNA reads TGTGCCAGCAGTTTAACGTACACAGGGGCCCTGTTCGGGAGAGTTACAGATGAGCAGTTCTTC. The encoded protein is CASSLTYTGALFGRVTDEQFF.

The chain carries TRBV13 and TRBJ2-7; D perhaps matches TRBD1 (5 bases). V dropped 5 bases and J dropped 0 bases, with 8 bases sitting between them. Germline V gives CDR1 PRHDT, CDR2 FYEKMQ (reference sequence). This CDR3 comprises 13 residues. The CDR3 DNA follows: TGTGCCAGCAGCCGACAGTCCTCCTACGAGCAGTACTTC. This gives the protein CASSRQSSYEQYF. The full variable domain, with the rest looked up from reference TRBV13 and TRBJ2-7, is AAGVIQSPRHLIKEKRETATLKCYPIPRHDTVYWYQQGPGQDPQFLISFYEKMQSDKGSIPDRFSAQQFSDYHSELNMSSLELGDSALYFCASSRQSSYEQYFGPGTRLTVT.

In its sample, this clone was seen a few times. The chain employs TRBV7-9 and TRBJ2-1; D is undetermined. With 5 bases removed from V and 0 bases from J, the gap between germline ends came to 11 bases. This CDR3 comprises 15 residues. Germline assignment: CDR1 SEHNR and CDR2 FQNEAQ (reference sequence). CDR3 sequence reads: CASSEEMSSYNEQFF. CDR3 in DNA: TGTGCCAGCAGCGAAGAAATGAGCTCCTACAATGAGCAGTTCTTC.

The chain joins TRBV9 to TRBJ2-2, with D perhaps TRBD1 (6 bases). Trimming took off 0 bases at V and 2 bases at J, with 14 bases between the two ends. The CDR3 has 17 residues. Germline CDR1 SGDLS, CDR2 YYNGEE. The CDR3 DNA is TGTGCCAGCAGCGTAGTTGGACAGCATAGAAACACCGGGGAGCTGTTTTTT. As protein: CASSVVGQHRNTGELFF.